This TCR beta chain originates from a study of blood T cell repertoires in COVID-19. As for the study in general: COVID-19 samples collected from the United States, Italy and Spain covered acute and convalescent phases.

The germline V gene encodes CDR1 SGHRS and CDR2 YFSETQ. The V end was cut by 2 bases, the J end by 14 bases, with 23 bases between. CDR3 length: 15 amino acids. The table came from immunoSEQ multiplex PCR; TCRdb's copy has only in-frame clones and leaves some out. The sample lists over 85,000 clones; approximately 90% were seen once. V is TRBV5-1 and J is TRBJ2-1; D gene unclear. Input material: peripheral blood. This clonotype was sampled from a man in his sixties or seventies with acute or convalescent COVID-19. CDR3 in DNA: TGCGCCAGCAGCTTAAGCCCAAGCCCCTCCGAGAGTGAGTTCTTC. Translated, it gives CASSLSPSPSESEFF.